These 27 T cell receptor beta chains were sequenced from one sample in a study of glioma-infiltrating T cells after dendritic cell vaccination. Profiling relied on immunoSEQ multiplex PCR, and the TCRdb table lists in-frame clones only, not all of them. This table holds about 82,000 clones, roughly 89% found once. The sequencing here drew on blood, taken before dendritic cell vaccination. These receptors were obtained from a human donor with glioblastoma.

The rearrangement joins TRBV12-5 to TRBJ1-5; 10 bases line up with TRBD1. J lost 5 bases, V lost 8 bases, and 9 bases had no gene match. This CDR3 has 15 residues. In germline, CDR1 is LGHNT, CDR2 FRNRAP. The CDR3 sequence: CASSLGTGADQPQHF. In DNA, the CDR3 is TGTGCTAGTTCCCTGGGGACAGGGGCTGATCAGCCCCAGCATTTT.

CDR3 nucleotides: TGCGCCAGCAGCTTGGCCGGTCAGGGCTTCTACGAGCAGTACTTC. Amino acids: CASSLAGQGFYEQYF. V usage is TRBV5-1 and J usage is TRBJ2-7, with a possible D match to TRBD1 (5 bases). Germline loops: CDR1 SGHRS, CDR2 YFSETQ. This CDR3 has 15 amino acids. V lost 0 bases and J lost 3, with 13 bases in between.

This clone has just one count. The rearrangement joins TRBV11-3 to TRBJ2-5, with 10 bases identical to TRBD1. The CDR3 totals 15 residues. Trimming cost V 5 bases and J 1 base; bases outside gene matches: 4. Germline assignment: CDR1 SGHNT and CDR2 YENEEA. The DNA for the CDR3 is TGTGCCAGCAGCCAGACAGGGGGCCCCCAAGAGACCCAGTACTTC. Amino acids: CASSQTGGPQETQYF.

The gene calls are TRBV9 and TRBJ2-1, with 10 bases that match TRBD2. Trimming cost V 4 bases and J 7 bases; bases outside gene matches: 5. Germline V gene data show CDR1 as SGDLS and CDR2 as YYNGEE. The CDR3 extends over 14 amino acids. In DNA, the CDR3 is TGTGCCAGCAGCCCCCTAGCGGGAGAGAATGAGCAGTTCTTC. This sequence encodes CASSPLAGENEQFF.

This chain connects TRBV11-2 to TRBJ1-2; unclear D gene. Germline V gene sequence: CDR1 SGHAT, CDR2 FQNNGV. This CDR3 is 15 amino acids long. The V and J ends lost 0 bases and 4 bases respectively, with 12 bases between them. CDR3 sequence reads: CASSLDRGLFYGYTF. The CDR3, as DNA: TGTGCCAGCAGCTTAGATCGAGGACTATTCTATGGCTACACCTTC. The full variable domain, with the rest looked up from reference TRBV11-2 and TRBJ1-2, is EAGVAQSPRYKIIEKRQSVAFWCNPISGHATLYWYQQILGQGPKLLIQFQNNGVVDDSQLPKDRFSAERLKGVDSTLKIQPAKLEDSAVYLCASSLDRGLFYGYTFGSGTRLTVV.

The V call is TRBV2, the J call TRBJ2-7, with 11 bases fitting TRBD2. This CDR3 spans 14 amino acids. The germline V gene encodes CDR1 SNHLY and CDR2 FYNNEI. After removal of 6 bases from V and 4 bases from J, the junction contained 5 bases not matched to a gene. This CDR3 reads CASRPLAGVYEQYF. The CDR3 DNA is TGTGCCAGCAGACCACTAGCGGGGGTTTACGAGCAGTACTTC.

This clone appeared a few times. The rearrangement uses TRBV5-4 and TRBJ2-5, with TRBD1 matching over 9 bases. Germline lookup yields CDR1 SGHNT and CDR2 YYREEE (reference sequence). Losses at the gene ends were 3 bases for V and 5 bases for J; bases not matched to a gene: 14. This CDR3 is built from 17 residues. CDR3 in amino acids: CASSSRDRDRVWETQYF. CDR3 sequence (DNA): TGTGCCAGCAGCTCCCGGGACCGGGACAGGGTGTGGGAGACCCAGTACTTC. Complete variable domain (other parts from reference TRBV5-4 and TRBJ2-5): ETGVTQSPTHLIKTRGQQVTLRCSSQSGHNTVSWYQQALGQGPQFIFQYYREEENGRGNFPPRFSGLQFPNYSSELNVNALELDDSALYLCASSSRDRDRVWETQYFGPGTRLLVL.

This rearrangement joins TRBV6-5 to TRBJ2-5; TRBD1 is a possible D gene (7 bases). With 0 bases removed from V and 5 bases from J, the gap between germline ends came to 10 bases. This CDR3 contains 14 residues. Germline V gene data show CDR1 as MNHEY and CDR2 as SVGAGI. CDR3 nucleotide sequence: TGTGCCAGCAGTTACTCACCAGGGGGGGAGACCCAGTACTTC. The encoded protein is CASSYSPGGETQYF.

The V gene is TRBV5-1, the J gene TRBJ2-7; no clear D gene. Looked up from germline, CDR1 is SGHRS and CDR2 is YFSETQ. V was trimmed by 5 bases and J by 2 bases, leaving 11 bases between them. The CDR3 is 13 residues long. CDR3 residues: CASRSRTAYEQYF. As DNA, the CDR3 is TGCGCCAGCAGGAGCCGCACGGCCTACGAGCAGTACTTC.

The chain recombines TRBV27 with TRBJ2-2; TRBD1 matches 7 bases. CDR3 length: 13 amino acids. Per the germline V gene, CDR1 is MNHEY and CDR2 is SMNVEV (reference sequence). V shed 7 bases and J 5 bases; nucleotides not matched to a gene: 4. CDR3 protein: CASNRGETGELFF. The CDR3 nucleotides read TGTGCCAGCAACAGGGGTGAAACCGGGGAGCTGTTTTTT.

V gene TRBV18 combines with J gene TRBJ2-1; 7 bases map to TRBD1. V dropped 2 bases and J dropped 3; count of bases not matched to a gene: 4. The CDR3 has 15 residues. CDR1 is KGHSH and CDR2 is LQKENI in the germline V gene. The CDR3 nucleotides read TGTGCCAGCTCACCATACAGGGGTTTCTACAATGAGCAGTTCTTC. It yields the protein CASSPYRGFYNEQFF.

This sequence joins TRBV5-6 and TRBJ1-2; 8 nucleotides line up with TRBD1. The junction had 7 bases not matched to a gene; V was cut back by 5 bases and J by 4 bases. Germline V CDR1 and CDR2: SGHDT, YYEEEE. CDR3 length: 14 amino acids. The CDR3 DNA follows: TGTGCCAGCAGTCTGGACAGGGTGGCCTATGGCTACACCTTC. Amino acids: CASSLDRVAYGYTF.

This CDR3 reads CASSQDATAFNEQFF. The CDR3 bases are TGTGCCAGCAGCCAAGATGCGACTGCCTTCAATGAGCAGTTCTTC. The chain uses TRBV4-2 and TRBJ2-1; D gene ambiguous. The CDR3 is 15 residues long. Germline V lookup: CDR1 LGHNA, CDR2 YNFKEQ. V lost 0 bases to trimming and J lost 6 bases, with 12 bases between them.

The J gene is TRBJ1-2, the V gene TRBV30; a weak D match, TRBD1 (5 bases). With 1 base removed from V and 6 bases from J, the gap between germline ends came to 6 bases. The germline V gene encodes CDR1 GTSNPN and CDR2 SVGIG (reference sequence). The CDR3 spans 11 residues. The CDR3 loop is CAWSAGDGYTF. CDR3 nucleotide sequence: TGTGCCTGGAGTGCGGGGGATGGCTACACCTTC.

V is TRBV5-8 and J is TRBJ2-7; 7 bases agree with TRBD1. Germline values: CDR1 SGHTS, CDR2 YDEGEE. V shed 0 bases and J 4 bases; nucleotides not matched to a gene: 4. This CDR3 is built from 14 residues. CDR3 bases: TGTGCCAGCAGCTTGGGACGGGGACAGTACGAGCAGTACTTC. Translating it yields CASSLGRGQYEQYF.

This clone came up once. The same CDR3 arises from other DNA sequences in this sample as well. V and J are TRBV7-2 and TRBJ1-1, with TRBD1 as a possible D gene (5 bases). V was clipped by 5 bases and J by 0 bases, with 10 bases between them. Germline CDR1 reads SGHTA; CDR2 reads FQGNSA. This CDR3 is built from 14 residues. The CDR3 region is CASSPGGLNTEAFF. The CDR3, as DNA: TGTGCCAGCAGCCCGGGGGGTTTGAACACTGAAGCTTTCTTT.

V usage is TRBV7-3 and J usage is TRBJ1-2; TRBD1 agrees at 7 bases. Germline V gene lookup returns CDR1 SGHTA and CDR2 FQGTGA. V shed 3 bases, J shed 8 bases, and the junction held 6 bases outside the gene matches. CDR3 length equals 13 residues. CDR3 residues: CASSFGGGRGYTF. The CDR3 DNA follows: TGTGCCAGCAGCTTTGGAGGGGGCCGGGGCTACACCTTC.

This chain joins TRBV10-2 and TRBJ1-1, with D possibly TRBD1 on 5 matching bases. V was clipped by 6 bases and J by 2 bases, with 10 bases between them. The CDR3 loop spans 13 amino acids. Germline V gives CDR1 WSHSY, CDR2 SAAADI. CDR3 bases: TGCGCCAGCAGGCGGACACCCAACACTGAAGCTTTCTTT. Translated: CASRRTPNTEAFF.

This clone was counted a single time. The rearrangement links TRBV14 to TRBJ1-2, with D maybe TRBD1 (6 bases). Germline V gives CDR1 SGHDN, CDR2 FVKESK. The CDR3 totals 15 residues. The V gene lost 4 bases and the J gene lost 3 bases, with 15 bases spanning the gap. CDR3 nucleotides: TGTGCCAGCAGCCGCACCTCCGGACAGTACTATGGCTACACCTTC. Its protein product is CASSRTSGQYYGYTF.

In its sample, this clone was seen once. The chain carries TRBV5-1 and TRBJ2-5; 10 bases are shared with TRBD1. Germline assignment: CDR1 SGHRS and CDR2 YFSETQ. This CDR3 is 15 amino acids long. The J segment lost 4 bases and the V segment lost 7 bases, leaving 10 bases of the junction unmatched. CDR3 DNA: TGCGCCAGCCGCCAGTTGGGACAGGGGAGAGAGACCCAGTACTTC. Translating gives CASRQLGQGRETQYF.

V usage is TRBV9 and J usage is TRBJ1-4; D possibly corresponds to TRBD1 (6 bases). This CDR3 spans 13 amino acids. Trimming removed 0 bases at V and 14 bases at J, with 14 bases between. Germline CDR1 and CDR2: SGDLS and YYNGEE. CDR3 sequence reads: CASSVGDRGLLFF. CDR3 DNA sequence: TGTGCCAGCAGCGTAGGGGATAGGGGGTTGCTGTTTTTT. The full variable domain, with the rest looked up from reference TRBV9 and TRBJ1-4, is DSGVTQTPKHLITATGQRVTLRCSPRSGDLSVYWYQQSLDQGLQFLIQYYNGEERAKGNILERFSAQQFPDLHSELNLSSLELGDSALYFCASSVGDRGLLFFGSGTQLSVL.

The chain is built from TRBV7-6 and TRBJ2-1; TRBD2 matches 9 bases. Trimming cost V 1 base and J 8 bases; bases outside gene matches: 6. Germline CDR1 is SGHVS and CDR2 is FNYEAQ. CDR3 size: 15 residues. CDR3 protein: CASSLESAGGHEQFF. The CDR3 DNA sequence: TGTGCCAGCAGCTTAGAGTCGGCGGGGGGGCATGAGCAGTTCTTC.

The V gene is TRBV2, the J gene TRBJ2-1; 8 bases match TRBD2. This CDR3 has 14 residues. Trimming removed 7 bases from V and 9 bases from J; junction bases left unmatched: 11. The germline gives CDR1 SNHLY, CDR2 FYNNEI. Here the CDR3 reads CASTLGLREGEQFF. The DNA for the CDR3 is TGTGCCAGCACTTTGGGACTACGGGAGGGTGAGCAGTTCTTC.

The chain has TRBV5-1 and TRBJ2-3; D unclear. The CDR3 has 15 residues. Trimming took 1 base from V and 8 from J, leaving 17 bases between them. Germline loops: CDR1 SGHRS, CDR2 YFSETQ. This CDR3 is CASSLTGVSSGTQYF. The DNA for the CDR3 is TGCGCCAGCAGCTTGACCGGAGTTTCGTCGGGTACGCAGTATTTT.

This clone was picked up one time. This chain connects TRBV6-6 to TRBJ1-5, with TRBD1 matching over 7 bases. Germline V gene data show CDR1 as MNHNY and CDR2 as SVGAGI (reference sequence). J gave up 3 bases and V 11 bases, and 7 bases lay outside the gene matches. The CDR3 has 13 amino acids. The CDR3, as DNA: TGTGCCGTCACGGGACAGTACAATCAGCCCCAGCATTTT. Translating gives CAVTGQYNQPQHF.

V gene TRBV6-5 combines with J gene TRBJ2-1; 8 bases fit TRBD2. The CDR3 has 16 amino acids. J was trimmed by 0 bases and V by 4 bases; bases with no gene match: 5. Per germline, CDR1 MNHEY and CDR2 SVGAGI. The CDR3 region is CASSSTGTSSYNEQFF. The CDR3 DNA follows: TGTGCCAGCAGTTCGACCGGGACTAGCTCCTACAATGAGCAGTTCTTC.

The chain uses TRBV5-1 and TRBJ2-7, with a tentative D call TRBD1 (5 bases). CDR1 is SGHRS and CDR2 is YFSETQ in the germline V gene. Trimming took 0 bases from V and 1 from J, leaving 8 bases between them. This CDR3 has 14 residues. The DNA for the CDR3 is TGCGCCAGCAGCTTGGGCAGGGTGTCCTACGAGCAGTACTTC. Amino acid sequence: CASSLGRVSYEQYF.